Shown below are 21 T cell receptor beta chains from a single sample sequenced in a study of T cells in Graves' hyperthyroidism and ophthalmopathy. Amplification targeted TCR beta CDR3 regions from RNA transcripts. RT-PCR in the first round (using the HTBI primer set) targeted the TCR CDR3. TCRdb called the multiplex PCR reads again in MiXCR, with one record for every CDR3 protein. The sample includes more than 500,000 distinct CDR3 sequences, 35% to 50% of them seen just once. Sequenced input: peripheral blood or thyroid tissue (not recorded which). The receptors originated from an adult woman with Graves' disease, either hyperthyroidism or ophthalmopathy (not recorded which).

This clonotype occurred a few times. The chain combines TRBV12-3 or TRBV12-4 with TRBJ2-7; tentatively, D is TRBD1 (5 bases). V was shortened by 3 bases and J by 5 bases, with 14 bases between the two germline ends. CDR3 length: 14 residues. The CDR3 protein is CASSFNGQSNEQYF. As DNA, the CDR3 is TGTGCCAGCAGTTTTAATGGACAAAGTAACGAGCAGTACTTC.

A single count supports this clonotype. The chain links TRBV7-3 to TRBJ2-5, with TRBD2 matching over 11 bases. The germline gives CDR1 SGHTA, CDR2 FQGTGA. Germline trimming cut 5 bases from V and 2 bases from J; bases unmatched to any gene: 16. The CDR3 sequence is 19 residues long. Here the CDR3 DNA reads TGTGCCAGCAGCCCGATTGTAGCGGGGGGGGGACACCAACAAGAGACCCAGTACTTC. Its protein product is CASSPIVAGGGHQQETQYF.

This clonotype was seen a handful of times. V gene TRBV2 combines with J gene TRBJ1-1, with a weak D call TRBD1 (5 bases). The CDR3 loop spans 18 amino acids. Germline V lookup: CDR1 SNHLY, CDR2 FYNNEI. V was trimmed by 8 bases and J by 0 bases, leaving 25 bases between them. CDR3 loop: CASGKRGRNWGMNTEAFF. The CDR3 bases are TGTGCCAGCGGCAAACGGGGCCGGAACTGGGGCATGAACACTGAAGCTTTCTTT.

This chain uses TRBV11-2 with TRBJ1-1; no clear D. The germline V and J ends were trimmed by 7 bases and 10 bases, with 13 bases remaining between them. Germline V gene data show CDR1 as SGHAT and CDR2 as FQNNGV. The length of the CDR3 is 11 residues. CDR3 nucleotides: TGTGCCAGCAAAGGTGGTGTCGGAGCTTTCTTT. The encoded protein is CASKGGVGAFF.

The rearrangement uses TRBV19 and TRBJ1-1; TRBD1 aligns across 7 bases. The CDR3 covers 12 residues. V lost 4 bases and J lost 8; bases outside the gene matches: 4. CDR1 LNHDA and CDR2 SQIVND come from the germline V gene (reference sequence). The CDR3 region has the DNA TGTGCCAGTAGTACAAGGGACAGCGAAGCTTTCTTT. Its protein product is CASSTRDSEAFF.

This clonotype has ten or more counts. The V call is TRBV4-3, the J call TRBJ1-2; D is possibly TRBD1 (6 bases). Trimming removed 1 base from V and 0 bases from J, with 12 bases in between. Germline lookup yields CDR1 LGHNA and CDR2 YSLEER. The CDR3 length is 16 residues. CDR3 region: CASSQGPTGANYGYTF. For the CDR3, the DNA is TGCGCCAGCAGCCAAGGCCCGACAGGAGCTAACTATGGCTACACCTTC.

This rearrangement joins TRBV7-9 to TRBJ2-7, with D possibly TRBD1 on 5 matching bases. The CDR3 has 13 amino acids. Trimming stripped 8 bases from V and 3 bases from J, with 14 bases between. Germline V gene sequence: CDR1 SEHNR, CDR2 FQNEAQ (reference sequence). The CDR3 bases are TGTGCCAGCGCGGACCAGGGTAGCTACGAGCAGTACTTC. Amino acids: CASADQGSYEQYF.

Points on this clonotype: A read error may be the cause here, since a much bigger clone is one base away. The CDR3 sequence: CASSWGPGTSYEQYF. In DNA form, the CDR3 reads TGTGCCAGCAGTTGGGGACCAGGGACTTCCTACGAGCAGTACTTC. This chain uses TRBV6-6 with TRBJ2-7; a weak D match, TRBD2 (6 bases). CDR1 and CDR2 (germline): MNHNY, SVGAGI (reference sequence). Trimming removed 4 bases from V and 1 base from J, with 14 bases in between. The CDR3 has 15 residues.

Ten or more counts support this clonotype. The chain couples TRBV25-1 to TRBJ2-5; D might be TRBD1 (6 bases). V lost 7 bases and J 5 bases, leaving 17 bases between the germline ends. The CDR3 is 14 residues long. CDR1 MGHDK and CDR2 SYGVNS come from the germline V gene. CDR3 protein: CASTPTGSWETQYF. CDR3 sequence (DNA): TGTGCCAGCACTCCCACAGGGAGTTGGGAGACCCAGTACTTC.

This clonotype was detected ten times or more. V and J are TRBV20-1 and TRBJ2-7, with D perhaps TRBD1 (5 bases). The CDR3 runs to 12 residues. Germline V gives CDR1 DFQATT, CDR2 SNEGSKA (reference sequence). The V end lost 6 bases, the J end lost 5 bases, and 14 bases lay between the germline ends. This CDR3 is CSAQGSSHEQYF. The DNA of the CDR3 is TGCAGTGCCCAGGGTAGTTCCCACGAGCAGTACTTC.

The genes are TRBV20-1 and TRBJ1-2; 9 positions agree with TRBD1. With V trimmed by 3 bases and J by 3 bases, 2 bases remained unmatched. The CDR3 spans 13 residues. The germline V gene encodes CDR1 DFQATT and CDR2 SNEGSKA (reference sequence). Written as DNA, the CDR3 is TGCAGTGCTAGGGGACAGGGACACTATGGCTACACCTTC. Its translation: CSARGQGHYGYTF.

This clonotype was seen a single time. The rearrangement links TRBV11-1 to TRBJ1-6; D unresolved. This CDR3 comprises 16 residues. Trimming pared 11 bases from V and 9 bases from J, leaving 26 bases between. Germline CDR1 SGHAT, CDR2 FQDESV (reference sequence). The CDR3 region has the DNA TGTGCCTGGAGCGTTGACCTCTTCCCAAGAGCTTCACCCCTCCACTTT. Translated, it gives CAWSVDLFPRASPLHF.

The rearrangement joins TRBV9 to TRBJ2-5; tentatively, D is TRBD1 (5 bases). TRBJ2-1 matches the DNA end more closely, so the J call is doubtful. This CDR3 contains 12 residues. Germline loops: CDR1 SGDLS, CDR2 YYNGEE. The CDR3 region has the DNA TGTGCCAGCAGCGTAGAGGGGAATGAGCAGTTCTTC. It translates to CASSVEGNEQFF.

Note on this clonotype: One end of the junction varies from germline; a read error may be responsible. This chain joins TRBV5-6 and TRBJ1-1; TRBD1 matches 9 bases. There are 17 residues in the CDR3. CDR1 is SGHDT, CDR2 YYEEEE, per germline. The CDR3 region has the DNA TGTGCCAGTAGCTTGCTCTCCCCACAGGGGGCGAACACTGAAGCTTTCTTT. As protein: CASSLLSPQGANTEAFF.

The rearrangement links TRBV20-1 to TRBJ1-6; no definite D call. Germline V gene sequence: CDR1 DFQATT, CDR2 SNEGSKA (reference sequence). CDR3 size: 13 residues. Trimming took 3 bases from V and 11 from J, leaving 14 bases between them. CDR3 loop: CSARDDGQTPLHF. The CDR3 nucleotides are TGCAGTGCTAGGGACGACGGTCAAACACCCCTCCACTTT.

The chain has TRBV11-2 and TRBJ1-4, with D perhaps matching TRBD1 (6 bases). V was trimmed by 5 bases and J by 5 bases, leaving 15 bases between them. Germline V gene lookup returns CDR1 SGHAT and CDR2 FQNNGV. The CDR3 runs to 15 residues. This chain's CDR3 is CASSLRQDPNEKLFF. CDR3 DNA: TGTGCCAGCAGCCTTCGACAGGACCCGAATGAAAAACTGTTTTTT.

This clonotype has ten or more counts. This chain uses TRBV7-2 with TRBJ2-7; no clear D. CDR3 size: 15 residues. Looked up from germline, CDR1 is SGHTA and CDR2 is FQGNSA. Trimming shortened V by 0 bases and J by 2 bases, and 11 bases separated the two germline ends. CDR3 in amino acids: CASSLAPTRTYEQYF. The DNA of the CDR3 is TGTGCCAGCAGCTTAGCCCCGACACGCACCTACGAGCAGTACTTC.

V and J are TRBV29-1 and TRBJ1-2; perhaps TRBD1 as D (6 bases). The CDR3 sequence is 13 residues long. V lost 4 bases and J lost 8, with 17 bases in between. In germline, CDR1 is SQVTM, CDR2 ANQGSEA. Written as DNA, the CDR3 is TGCAGCGTTGTTACACAGGGTTCGAACGGCTACACCTTC. It yields the protein CSVVTQGSNGYTF.

This clonotype was counted a few times. The chain has TRBV6-2 or TRBV6-3 and TRBJ1-5; unclear D gene. Germline CDR1 MNHEY, CDR2 SVGEGT. Trimming stripped 7 bases from V and 2 bases from J, with 12 bases between. The CDR3 runs 14 residues. The CDR3 nucleotides read TGTGCCAGCAAATTAACGATTGGCAATCAGCCCCAGCATTTT. Amino acids: CASKLTIGNQPQHF.

The chain couples TRBV10-3 to TRBJ1-4; 8 nucleotides line up with TRBD1. CDR3 size: 13 residues. Germline V gene lookup returns CDR1 ENHRY and CDR2 SYGVKD. After removal of 4 bases from V and 8 bases from J, the junction contained 3 bases not matched to a gene. The CDR3 sequence: CAISGQGFEKLFF. The CDR3 DNA is TGTGCCATCAGTGGACAGGGGTTCGAAAAACTGTTTTTT.

The chain carries TRBV6-2 or TRBV6-3 and TRBJ1-2, with D possibly being TRBD1 (5 bases). Germline CDR1 MNHEY, CDR2 SVGEGT. Trimming took off 7 bases at V and 10 bases at J, with 19 bases between the two ends. The CDR3 runs 13 residues. CDR3 coding DNA: TGTGCCAGCATACAACCACCGGGGGAGGACTACACCTTC. Protein product: CASIQPPGEDYTF.